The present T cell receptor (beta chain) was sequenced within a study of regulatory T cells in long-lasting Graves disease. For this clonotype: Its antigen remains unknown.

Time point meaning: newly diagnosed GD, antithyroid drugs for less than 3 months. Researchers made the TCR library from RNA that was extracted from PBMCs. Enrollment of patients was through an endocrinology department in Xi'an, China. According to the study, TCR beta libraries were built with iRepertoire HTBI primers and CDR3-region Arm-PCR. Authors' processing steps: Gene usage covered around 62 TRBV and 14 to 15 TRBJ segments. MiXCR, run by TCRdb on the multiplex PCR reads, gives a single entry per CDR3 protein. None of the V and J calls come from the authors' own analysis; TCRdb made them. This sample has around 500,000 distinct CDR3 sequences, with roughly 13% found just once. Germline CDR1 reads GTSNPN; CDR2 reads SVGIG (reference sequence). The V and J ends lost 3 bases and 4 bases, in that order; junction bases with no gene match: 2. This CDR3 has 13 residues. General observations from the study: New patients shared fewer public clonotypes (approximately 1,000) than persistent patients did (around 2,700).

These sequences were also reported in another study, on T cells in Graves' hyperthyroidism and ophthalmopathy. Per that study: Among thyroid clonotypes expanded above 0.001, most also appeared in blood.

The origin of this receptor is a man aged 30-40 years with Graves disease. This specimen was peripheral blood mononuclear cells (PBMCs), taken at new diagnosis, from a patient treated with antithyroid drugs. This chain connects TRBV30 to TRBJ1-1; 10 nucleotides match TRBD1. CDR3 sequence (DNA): TGTGCCTGGAGGTGGACAGGGGGCACTGAAGCTTTCTTT. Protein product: CAWRWTGGTEAFF.